This is a list of T cell receptor beta chains from one sample in a study of T cell repertoires in cytomegalovirus infection. TCRdb processed the reads anew with MiXCR; each CDR3 protein has one entry. The table shows 100,000 to 150,000 distinct CDR3 sequences, with roughly a third occurring only once. Their target antigens are unknown. Sequences were derived from CD8+ T cells from cultured PBMCs, sampled from culture after CMV antigen stimulation. The source is a human donor in good health (CMV status not recorded). Some clones in this sample may be carry-over from other donors' samples. CDR3s include the opening cysteine and the closing phenylalanine or tryptophan.

J	V	CDR3
TRBJ2-1	TRBV27	CASSTGTLYNEQFF
TRBJ2-3	TRBV3-1	CASSRAGGPVDTQYF
TRBJ2-1	TRBV7-3	CASSLDASSYNEQFF
TRBJ2-6	TRBV27	CASSHRQGPGANVLTF
TRBJ2-7	TRBV20-1	CSARGERVVYEQYF
TRBJ2-7	TRBV19	CASSIGTTTYEQYF
TRBJ2-3	TRBV7-2	CASSFSGGGTDTQYF
TRBJ1-1	TRBV7-8	CASSWVYLNTEAFF
TRBJ2-1	TRBV6-5	CASSPGLAGVGSYNEQFF
TRBJ2-5	TRBV25-1	CASSESGQGFQETQYF
TRBJ1-5	TRBV2	CASSPAWRELNQPQHF
TRBJ1-4	TRBV6-1	CASSEGPGPGEKLFF
TRBJ1-1	TRBV19	CASSIEAPRGEAFF
TRBJ2-1	TRBV11-3	CASSSTSGPREQFF
TRBJ1-6	TRBV20-1	CSAIQDYNSPLHF
TRBJ2-1	TRBV29-1	CSVETGTGDNEQFF
TRBJ2-3	TRBV7-9	CASSSPLGGGNTDTQYF
TRBJ1-1	TRBV6-2/TRBV6-3	CASFTRERTEAFF
TRBJ2-5	TRBV6-2/TRBV6-3	CASRLAGGSETQYF
TRBJ2-7	TRBV27	CASSPIPAGGQYEQYF
TRBJ1-5	TRBV7-9	CASSLTNQPQHF
TRBJ1-2	TRBV6-5	CASSYSRQLHGYTF
TRBJ1-2	TRBV2	CASSEKGQGSGYTF
TRBJ2-5	TRBV7-2	CASSFRPPGETQYF
TRBJ2-5	TRBV10-3	CASGQIQETQYF
TRBJ2-5	TRBV7-2	CASSLDGTREYF
TRBJ2-1	TRBV7-6	CASSLESGSYINNEQFF
TRBJ1-5	TRBV12-3/TRBV12-4	CASSQGFAQPQHF
TRBJ1-2	TRBV7-9	CASRELRTEENRYGYTF
TRBJ2-7	TRBV7-7	CASSLASGKSYEQYF
TRBJ1-1	TRBV6-5	CASSYAGVNTEAFF
TRBJ2-5	TRBV4-3	CASSQQGAETQYF
TRBJ1-6	TRBV7-2	CASSTWDRLNSPLHF
TRBJ2-5	TRBV7-6	CASSFAGTNLFGGETQYF
TRBJ2-3	TRBV4-1	CASSQDPSGGYRDTQYF
TRBJ1-5	TRBV7-8	CASSPRRDPNQPQHF
TRBJ1-2	TRBV6-2/TRBV6-3	CASSYHGRTPLLNYGYTF
TRBJ1-5	TRBV2	CASSPYREGNQPQHF
TRBJ2-1	TRBV11-2	CASSRGGGGGEQFF
TRBJ2-7	TRBV7-9	CASSLFDRGYEQYF
TRBJ2-2	TRBV7-3	CASSPGTLETGELFF
TRBJ1-5	TRBV7-2	CASSLTLEQGINQPQHF
TRBJ2-1	TRBV4-1	CASSQAGTLYNEQFF
TRBJ2-5	TRBV12-3/TRBV12-4	CASSHSFGRGTETQYF
TRBJ1-6	TRBV7-6	CASSTTGTARSPLHF
TRBJ1-6	TRBV7-6	CASSSHDLRGAASPLHF
TRBJ2-1	TRBV6-2/TRBV6-3	CASSYPRHHQEGPYNEQFF
TRBJ1-2	TRBV6-8	CASPSSNYGYTF
TRBJ2-1	TRBV7-9	CASSLGRQRIDRIF
TRBJ2-5	TRBV18	CASSRKLAVEETQYF
TRBJ2-7	TRBV4-2	CASSQGVSESYEQYF
TRBJ1-5	TRBV4-1	CASSPTGINQPQHF
TRBJ2-7	TRBV7-2	CASSGGIGGFYEQYF
TRBJ1-2	TRBV7-2	CASSLVPGQGAGYGYTF
TRBJ2-7	TRBV4-1	CASSLASGIGEQYF
TRBJ2-7	TRBV12-3/TRBV12-4	CASSGKVGTRPYEQYF
TRBJ1-5	TRBV6-1	CASSEPTGGEYGNQPQHF
TRBJ2-1	TRBV7-6	CASSRGLGDEQFF
TRBJ1-3	TRBV6-5	CASSYGISGNTIYF
TRBJ1-2	TRBV11-2	CASSQVTRSNYGYTF